This T cell receptor beta chain was sequenced during a study of blood T cell repertoires in COVID-19. About the study: Sites across the United States, Italy and Spain contributed samples from acute and convalescent COVID-19.

The germline gives CDR1 SQVTM, CDR2 ANQGSEA. The CDR3 spans 14 residues. Trimming left V 7 bases short and J 1 base short, with 15 bases between. During active infection, Seattle patients enrolled and were then monitored through disease. Source study methods: Reference gene primer amplification gave nucleated cell count estimates. Here immunoSEQ multiplex PCR was the method, and the copy in TCRdb shows in-frame clones only, minus some. For V, J and clone size, that table is used; D and trimming come from the DNA. The data contain 300,000 to 400,000 clones, 87% of them singletons. The receptor was derived from a woman aged 50 to 60 with COVID-19, enrolled during active disease. The chain is built from TRBV29-1 and TRBJ2-3, with D perhaps TRBD2 (6 bases). Sequencing input: peripheral blood. Here the CDR3 DNA reads TGCAGCGAACTGGGGGGAGAGGGCACAGATACGCAGTATTTT. The encoded protein is CSELGGEGTDTQYF.